The present T cell receptor beta chain was sequenced within a study of T cell responses to AZD1222 COVID-19 vaccine. Per germline, CDR1 MNHNY and CDR2 SVGAGI (reference sequence). This CDR3 has 15 residues. V was clipped by 1 base and J by 10 bases, with 14 bases between them. The repertoire was sequenced with immunoSEQ multiplex PCR; TCRdb's copy has only in-frame clones and lacks some. This sample lists over 130,000 clones; its ten largest clones have 2% to 2.5%. The sequenced sample consisted of peripheral blood. The source is an adult in good health. The chain recombines TRBV6-6 with TRBJ1-6; D may be TRBD1 (5 bases). This CDR3 is CASSYWGTTPSPLHF. As DNA, the CDR3 is TGTGCCAGCAGTTACTGGGGGACTACTCCCTCACCCCTCCACTTT.